This entry lists 3 T cell receptor beta chains sequenced from one sample in a study of blood T cell repertoires in COVID-19. Sequencing was performed with immunoSEQ multiplex PCR; in TCRdb, only in-frame clones are kept and a portion is missing. The data contain about 300,000 clones, roughly four fifths of them seen just once; the ten biggest clones take up over 8.5%. Sequenced input: peripheral blood. The receptor set was obtained from a woman between 45 and 60 years old who had recovered from COVID-19.

The J gene is TRBJ1-1, the V gene TRBV6-6, with TRBD1 matching 9 bases. Germline trimming cut 6 bases from V and 4 bases from J; bases unmatched to any gene: 6. The CDR3 totals 14 residues. In germline, CDR1 is MNHNY, CDR2 SVGAGI (reference sequence). The DNA for the CDR3 is TGTGCCAGCAGCTGGGACAGGGTGGGCACTGAAGCTTTCTTT. This gives the protein CASSWDRVGTEAFF.

The chain couples TRBV12-3 or TRBV12-4 to TRBJ2-7; 7 nucleotides match TRBD1. The ends lost 3 bases at V and 4 bases at J; junction bases unmatched: 3. The CDR3 is 13 amino acids. CDR3 DNA: TGTGCCAGCAGTTTGGACAGGTTATACGAGCAGTACTTC. It yields the protein CASSLDRLYEQYF.

The chain carries TRBV27 and TRBJ2-5; 10 bases are a match to TRBD1. There are 15 residues in the CDR3. Germline lookup yields CDR1 MNHEY and CDR2 SMNVEV (reference sequence). J lost 4 bases, V lost 5 bases, and 7 bases had no gene match. CDR3 amino acids: CASSHPGQGIETQYF. The CDR3 DNA reads as TGTGCCAGCAGTCACCCGGGACAGGGGATAGAGACCCAGTACTTC.